One and the same sample provided the 17 T cell receptor beta chains below, sequenced in a study of cytomegalovirus exposure and HLA in healthy donors (dated by TCRdb to 2015 to 2018). Libraries were constructed by the immunoSEQ multiplex PCR assay. A mixture of 60 forward primers for TCR Vbeta segments and 13 reverse primers for TCR Jbeta segments was used in the multiplex PCR. In its TCRdb copy, this immuneACCESS table keeps in-frame sequences only and misses some clones. Where compared with another copy, unresolved V genes explain less than half of these, and the others have no known cause. The sample table records roughly 230,000 clones; more than 70% of these occur just once. The ten largest clones capture about 0.45% of the sample. Sequencing input: PBMCs. The source is a boy between 10 and 17 years old in good health and CMV-seronegative.

This rearrangement joins TRBV5-4 to TRBJ2-5, with 11 bases aligning to TRBD1. The V segment lost 3 bases and the J segment 5 bases; nucleotides outside the gene matches: 6. The CDR3 spans 15 residues. Germline loops: CDR1 SGHNT, CDR2 YYREEE (reference sequence). DNA for the CDR3: TGTGCCAGCAGCTCGGACAGGGGGCTGGGGGAGACCCAGTACTTC. Its protein is CASSSDRGLGETQYF.

The chain couples TRBV6-5 to TRBJ2-3; 9 nucleotides align to TRBD1. The CDR3 sequence is 16 residues long. Germline V gene lookup returns CDR1 MNHEY and CDR2 SVGAGI. The junction had 6 bases not matched to a gene; V was cut back by 2 bases and J by 3 bases. The CDR3 DNA is TGTGCCAGCAGTTACCGGGGACAGGGAGGAACAGATACGCAGTATTTT. It encodes CASSYRGQGGTDTQYF.

V gene TRBV5-1 combines with J gene TRBJ2-5; 12 nucleotides agree with TRBD2. In germline, CDR1 is SGHRS, CDR2 YFSETQ. The CDR3 extends over 15 amino acids. J lost 4 bases, V lost 3 bases, and 4 bases had no gene match. CDR3: CASSWTTSGGETQYF. CDR3 nucleotides: TGCGCCAGCAGCTGGACGACTAGCGGGGGAGAGACCCAGTACTTC.

About this clone itself: Other DNA sequences of this sample code for an identical CDR3. V and J are TRBV9 and TRBJ2-1; no definite D call. Trimming left V 4 bases short and J 6 bases short, with 8 bases between. The CDR3 runs to 12 residues. Germline V CDR1 and CDR2: SGDLS, YYNGEE. CDR3 nucleotides: TGTGCCAGCAGCCCCCTCGGCAATGAGCAGTTCTTC. Encoded protein: CASSPLGNEQFF.

This clone was observed a few times. This chain joins TRBV7-8 and TRBJ2-7; 11 bases align to TRBD2. The CDR3 consists of 16 residues. Germline V gene lookup returns CDR1 SGHVS and CDR2 FQNEAQ. V gave up 2 bases and J gave up 3 bases; unmatched junction bases: 6. CDR3 region: CASSLRLAGTFYEQYF. For the CDR3, the DNA is TGTGCCAGCAGCTTACGACTAGCGGGGACGTTCTACGAGCAGTACTTC.

This chain connects TRBV9 to TRBJ2-3; possibly TRBD1 for D (6 bases). V lost 0 bases, J lost 0 bases, and 8 bases lay in between. The CDR3 totals 15 residues. Looked up from germline, CDR1 is SGDLS and CDR2 is YYNGEE. In DNA, the CDR3 is TGTGCCAGCAGCGTAGAAGGACAGAGCACAGATACGCAGTATTTT. This codes for CASSVEGQSTDTQYF. Full variable domain (remainder filled in from reference TRBV9 and TRBJ2-3): DSGVTQTPKHLITATGQRVTLRCSPRSGDLSVYWYQQSLDQGLQFLIQYYNGEERAKGNILERFSAQQFPDLHSELNLSSLELGDSALYFCASSVEGQSTDTQYFGPGTRLTVL.

The chain has TRBV27 and TRBJ1-1, with a possible D match to TRBD1 (6 bases). This CDR3 region has 16 residues. Trimming shortened V by 4 bases and J by 7 bases, and 22 bases separated the two germline ends. Looked up from germline, CDR1 is MNHEY and CDR2 is SMNVEV (reference sequence). The DNA of the CDR3 is TGTGCCAGCAGTTGGAACGGACAGACGACGTGGGGTGAAGCTTTCTTT. Amino acids: CASSWNGQTTWGEAFF.

The V call is TRBV29-1, the J call TRBJ2-1, with TRBD1 as a possible D gene (6 bases). The CDR3 length is 12 residues. Germline V gene data show CDR1 as SQVTM and CDR2 as ANQGSEA. Trimming removed 3 bases at V and 9 bases at J, with 12 bases between. The CDR3 DNA sequence: TGCAGCGTTGACAGGGGTTTGGCTGAGCAGTTCTTC. Protein product: CSVDRGLAEQFF.

This rearrangement joins TRBV6-1 to TRBJ2-2; 11 bases are a match to TRBD1. Germline CDR1 MNHNS, CDR2 SASEGT. J lost 7 bases, V lost 6 bases, and 4 bases had no gene match. The CDR3 loop spans 14 amino acids. The CDR3 protein is CASRGQGVIGELFF. Here the CDR3 DNA reads TGTGCCAGCAGGGGACAGGGGGTGATCGGGGAGCTGTTTTTT.

The CDR3 loop is CASSGRGGVEKLFF. The CDR3 DNA reads TGTGCCAGCAGTGGCAGGGGTGGAGTAGAAAAACTGTTTTTT. The rearrangement links TRBV2 to TRBJ1-4; TRBD1 might be the D (6 bases). The CDR3 sequence is 14 residues long. V lost 4 bases, J lost 8 bases, and 14 bases lay in between. CDR1 SNHLY and CDR2 FYNNEI come from the germline V gene. Based on the CDR3 plus reference TRBV2 and TRBJ1-4, the full variable domain is EPEVTQTPSHQVTQMGQEVILRCVPISNHLYFYWYRQILGQKVEFLVSFYNNEISEKSEIFDDQFSVERPDGSNFTLKIRSTKLEDSAMYFCASSGRGGVEKLFFGSGTQLSVL.

This rearrangement joins TRBV5-8 to TRBJ2-7; 7 nucleotides align to TRBD2. CDR3 length equals 18 residues. The V segment lost 2 bases and the J segment 4 bases; nucleotides outside the gene matches: 18. In germline, CDR1 is SGHTS, CDR2 YDEGEE. The CDR3: CASSFLLPQWEGRYEQYF. The CDR3 DNA follows: TGTGCCAGCAGCTTTCTTCTCCCCCAGTGGGAGGGACGGTACGAGCAGTACTTC.

The chain uses TRBV18 and TRBJ2-2; 13 nucleotides line up with TRBD2. Germline V gene data show CDR1 as KGHSH and CDR2 as LQKENI. This CDR3 is built from 18 residues. Trimming removed 4 bases from V and 3 bases from J; junction bases left unmatched: 8. The CDR3 sequence: CASSRGLAGVADTGELFF. As DNA, the CDR3 is TGTGCCAGCTCACGTGGACTAGCGGGAGTGGCCGACACCGGGGAGCTGTTTTTT.

This rearrangement joins TRBV7-9 to TRBJ2-2; TRBD2 might be the D (5 bases). Germline CDR1 SEHNR, CDR2 FQNEAQ (reference sequence). This CDR3 is built from 14 residues. The germline V and J ends were trimmed by 7 bases and 6 bases, with 15 bases remaining between them. CDR3: CASIGPKRAGELFF. The CDR3 coding sequence is TGTGCCAGCATCGGACCTAAGAGGGCCGGGGAGCTGTTTTTT.

V usage is TRBV5-1 and J usage is TRBJ1-2; 7 nucleotides align to TRBD1. Trimming removed 4 bases from V and 7 bases from J; junction bases left unmatched: 10. The germline gives CDR1 SGHRS, CDR2 YFSETQ. The CDR3 has 14 amino acids. The CDR3, as DNA: TGCGCCAGCAGCCCGGGACAGCCCCAGCCTGGCTACACCTTC. Translation gives CASSPGQPQPGYTF.

In regard to this clone: The junction departs from the called germline gene at one end, perhaps through a read error. The V and J genes are TRBV30 and TRBJ1-1; possibly TRBD1 for D (5 bases). In germline, CDR1 is GTSNPN, CDR2 SVGIG (reference sequence). CDR3 length equals 16 residues. The chain's CDR3 is CAWTPGGGYVGPLRIF. The DNA for the CDR3 is TGTGCCTGGACTCCCGGCGGGGGATACGTCGGACCTCTGAGGATCTTT.

This clone has more than one count but fewer than ten. This chain uses TRBV27 with TRBJ2-7; 7 nucleotides match TRBD2. Germline V lookup: CDR1 MNHEY, CDR2 SMNVEV (reference sequence). This CDR3 has 15 amino acids. The junction had 13 bases not matched to a gene; V was cut back by 4 bases and J by 7 bases. The CDR3 region is CASSSHLFGLEEQYF. The CDR3 DNA reads TGTGCCAGCAGTTCTCACCTATTTGGACTAGAGGAGCAGTACTTC.

This clone was picked up a small number of times. This sequence joins TRBV27 and TRBJ2-7; TRBD2 matches 8 bases. Germline assignment: CDR1 MNHEY and CDR2 SMNVEV (reference sequence). Unmatched junction bases numbered 5, after V lost 5 bases and J lost 2 bases. The CDR3 is 14 residues long. Written as DNA, the CDR3 is TGTGCCAGCAGTCCCCGGGGGGGGACCTACGAGCAGTACTTC. It is translated as CASSPRGGTYEQYF.